These T cell receptor beta chains were read from a single sample in a study of cytomegalovirus exposure and HLA in healthy donors. TCRdb's table, derived via immunoSEQ multiplex PCR, lists solely in-frame clones and lacks some. The sample holds 100,000 to 120,000 clones, 70% to 85% seen once. Specimen: PBMCs. These TCRs come from a man aged 30-40 years in good health and CMV-seropositive. Both conserved end residues are part of each CDR3. The D gene is left open where the match is weak. Clone size is not always given. Where it is, it says once, few, many or a class for expanded clones.

-,-,TRBV7-3,15,TRBJ2-5,TGTGCCAGCAGCTTAGACGGGGGGCGCCAAGAGACCCAGTACTTC,CASSLDGGRQETQYF
TRBD2,-,TRBV25-1,13,TRBJ2-7,TGTGCCAGCGGACTAGCGGGGGGCTACGAGCAGTACTTC,CASGLAGGYEQYF
-,many,TRBV4-3,13,TRBJ1-1,TGCGCCAGCAGCCAAATCCCGCAGGGCAGGGCTTTCTTT,CASSQIPQGRAFF
-,-,TRBV7-6,15,TRBJ2-2,TGTGCCAGCAGCTTTGTCAGGGGAAACACCGGGGAGCTGTTTTTT,CASSFVRGNTGELFF
TRBD1,many,TRBV7-9,15,TRBJ2-1,TGTGCCAGCAGCTTAAGGCAAGGGGGCAGGGAAGAGCAGTTCTTC,CASSLRQGGREEQFF
-,-,TRBV4-3,13,TRBJ1-2,TGCGCCAGCAGCCAAAGGACAGAAGTTGGCTACACCTTC,CASSQRTEVGYTF
-,-,TRBV6-5,16,TRBJ1-2,TGTGCCAGCAGTTACCGGCAGGGTGGATCTAACTATGGCTACACCTTC,CASSYRQGGSNYGYTF
-,-,TRBV5-1,14,TRBJ1-1,TGCGCCAGCAGCGTAGACCCAGGGTTGGCTGAAGCTTTCTTT,CASSVDPGLAEAFF
TRBD2,-,TRBV7-9,13,TRBJ2-3,TGTGCCAGCAGCAGGAGCGGGACCCAGACGCAGTATTTT,CASSRSGTQTQYF
TRBD2,few,TRBV6-6,14,TRBJ2-2,TGTGCCAGCAGTCTTAGCGGGGAGACCGGGGAGCTGTTTTTT,CASSLSGETGELFF
TRBD1,-,TRBV7-2,17,TRBJ1-2,TGTGCCAGCAGCTTAGCGCATTATTTTGGGACAGGGGAGGGCTACACCTTC,CASSLAHYFGTGEGYTF
-,-,TRBV5-5,12,TRBJ2-7,TGTGCCAGCAGCTGGGGCGGATACGAGCAGTACTTC,CASSWGGYEQYF
TRBD1,-,TRBV6-6,11,TRBJ1-5,TGTGCCAGCAGTCAGGGACAGATGCAGCATTTT,CASSQGQMQHF
TRBD1,-,TRBV15,15,TRBJ1-1,TGTGCCACCAGCCCAAGACAGGGAGAGGACACTGAAGCTTTCTTT,CATSPRQGEDTEAFF
TRBD1,-,TRBV4-2,14,TRBJ2-5,TGTGCCAGCAGCCCCGGACAGGGCCAAGAGACCCAGTACTTC,CASSPGQGQETQYF
TRBD1,few,TRBV25-1,15,TRBJ2-5,TGTGCCAGCAGCCCCCCGGGACAGCAAAAAGAGACCCAGTACTTC,CASSPPGQQKETQYF
-,-,TRBV6-4,13,TRBJ2-1,TGTGCCAGCAGCTCCGACAGGAACAATGAGCAGTTCTTC,CASSSDRNNEQFF
-,-,TRBV5-1,17,TRBJ2-6,TGCGCCAGCAGCTTGGCGATGGGGGGCTCTGGGGCCAACGTCCTGACTTTC,CASSLAMGGSGANVLTF
-,once,TRBV7-5,13,TRBJ2-7,TGTGTCAGAAGCTTTTCTAGCTCCTACGAGCAGTACTTC,CVRSFSSSYEQYF
TRBD1,-,TRBV19,16,TRBJ2-7,TGTGCCAGTAGTCCCCGTGGGCAGGGGACAGTCCACGAGCAGTACTTC,CASSPRGQGTVHEQYF
TRBD2,-,TRBV7-2,14,TRBJ2-7,TGTGCCAGCAGCTTTACTAGCGAAGGTGACGAGCAGTACTTC,CASSFTSEGDEQYF
-,-,TRBV7-9,17,TRBJ1-2,TGTGCCAGCAGCCCCCGCCTTCCGGTGGGGCAAAACTATGGCTACACCTTC,CASSPRLPVGQNYGYTF
-,-,TRBV7-3,17,TRBJ2-6,TGTGCCAGCAGCTTATCCCCGAGCTACTCTGGGGCCAACGTCCTGACTTTC,CASSLSPSYSGANVLTF